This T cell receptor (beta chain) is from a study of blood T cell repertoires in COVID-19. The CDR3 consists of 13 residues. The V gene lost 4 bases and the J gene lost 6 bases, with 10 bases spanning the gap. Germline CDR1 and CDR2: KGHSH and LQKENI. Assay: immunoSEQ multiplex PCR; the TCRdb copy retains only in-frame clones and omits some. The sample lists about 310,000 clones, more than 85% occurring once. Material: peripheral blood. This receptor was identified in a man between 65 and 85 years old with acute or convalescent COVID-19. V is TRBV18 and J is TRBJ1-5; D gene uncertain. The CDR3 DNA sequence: TGTGCCAGCTCACTCGGGGTGGCTCAGCCCCAGCATTTT. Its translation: CASSLGVAQPQHF.